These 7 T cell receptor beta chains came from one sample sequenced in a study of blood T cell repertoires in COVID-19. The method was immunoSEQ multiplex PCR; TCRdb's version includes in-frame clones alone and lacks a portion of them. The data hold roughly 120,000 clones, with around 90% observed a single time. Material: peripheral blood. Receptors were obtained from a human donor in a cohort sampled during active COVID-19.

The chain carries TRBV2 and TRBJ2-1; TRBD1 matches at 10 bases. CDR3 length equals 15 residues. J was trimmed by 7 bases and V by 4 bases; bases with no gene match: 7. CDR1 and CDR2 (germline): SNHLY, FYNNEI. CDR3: CASSVDRGRWNEQFF. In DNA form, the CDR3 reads TGTGCCAGCAGTGTAGACAGGGGGCGCTGGAATGAGCAGTTCTTC.

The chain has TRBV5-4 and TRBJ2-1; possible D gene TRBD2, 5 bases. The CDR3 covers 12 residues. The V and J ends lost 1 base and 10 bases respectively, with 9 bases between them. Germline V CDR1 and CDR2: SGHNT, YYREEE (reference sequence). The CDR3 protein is CASSLPEREQFF. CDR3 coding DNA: TGTGCCAGCAGCTTGCCGGAGCGGGAGCAGTTCTTC. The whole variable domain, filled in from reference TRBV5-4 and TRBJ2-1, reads ETGVTQSPTHLIKTRGQQVTLRCSSQSGHNTVSWYQQALGQGPQFIFQYYREEENGRGNFPPRFSGLQFPNYSSELNVNALELDDSALYLCASSLPEREQFFGPGTRLTVL.

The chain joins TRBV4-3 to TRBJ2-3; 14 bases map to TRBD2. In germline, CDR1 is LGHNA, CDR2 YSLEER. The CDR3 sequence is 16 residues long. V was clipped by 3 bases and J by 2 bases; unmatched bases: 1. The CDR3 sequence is CASSQGLAGATDTQYF. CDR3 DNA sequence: TGCGCCAGCAGCCAGGGACTAGCGGGAGCCACAGATACGCAGTATTTT.

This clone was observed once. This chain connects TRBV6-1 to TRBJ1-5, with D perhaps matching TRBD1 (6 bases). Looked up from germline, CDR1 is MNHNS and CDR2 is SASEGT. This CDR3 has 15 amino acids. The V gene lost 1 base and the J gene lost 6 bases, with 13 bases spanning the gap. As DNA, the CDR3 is TGTGCCAGCAGTGAAGGGGGGCGGGGGCTTCAGCCCCAGCATTTT. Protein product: CASSEGGRGLQPQHF.

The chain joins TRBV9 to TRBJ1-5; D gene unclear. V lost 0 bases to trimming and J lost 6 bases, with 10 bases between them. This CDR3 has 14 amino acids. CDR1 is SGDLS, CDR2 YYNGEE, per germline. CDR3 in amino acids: CASSVGGRGQPQHF. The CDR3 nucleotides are TGTGCCAGCAGCGTAGGAGGTCGGGGTCAGCCCCAGCATTTT. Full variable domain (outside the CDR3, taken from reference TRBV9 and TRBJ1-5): DSGVTQTPKHLITATGQRVTLRCSPRSGDLSVYWYQQSLDQGLQFLIQYYNGEERAKGNILERFSAQQFPDLHSELNLSSLELGDSALYFCASSVGGRGQPQHFGDGTRLSIL.

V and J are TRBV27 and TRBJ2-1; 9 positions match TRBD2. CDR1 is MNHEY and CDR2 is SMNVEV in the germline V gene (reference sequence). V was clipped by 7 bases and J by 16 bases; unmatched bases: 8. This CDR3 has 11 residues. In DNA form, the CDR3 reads TGTGCCAGCACCCAAGGAGGGACTAGCTTCTTC. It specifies CASTQGGTSFF.

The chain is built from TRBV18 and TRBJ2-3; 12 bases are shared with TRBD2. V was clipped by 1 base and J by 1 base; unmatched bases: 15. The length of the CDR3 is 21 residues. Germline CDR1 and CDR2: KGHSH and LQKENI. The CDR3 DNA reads TGTGCCAGCTCACCACGGACTAGCGGGACCTTTCTCCTAGCCGGCACAGATACGCAGTATTTT. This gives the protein CASSPRTSGTFLLAGTDTQYF.